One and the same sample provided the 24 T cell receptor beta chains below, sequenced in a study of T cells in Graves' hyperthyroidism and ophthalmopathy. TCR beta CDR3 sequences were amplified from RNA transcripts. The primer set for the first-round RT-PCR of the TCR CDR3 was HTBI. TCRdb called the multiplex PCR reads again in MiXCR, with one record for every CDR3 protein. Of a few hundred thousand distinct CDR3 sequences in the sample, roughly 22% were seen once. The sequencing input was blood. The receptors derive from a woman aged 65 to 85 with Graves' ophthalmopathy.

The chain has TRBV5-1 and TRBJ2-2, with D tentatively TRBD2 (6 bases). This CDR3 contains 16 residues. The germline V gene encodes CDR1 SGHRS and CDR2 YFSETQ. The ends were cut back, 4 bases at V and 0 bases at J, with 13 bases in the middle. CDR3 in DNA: TGCGCCAGCAGCAGGGGACTCCCTTCGAACACCGGGGAGCTGTTTTTT. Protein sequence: CASSRGLPSNTGELFF.

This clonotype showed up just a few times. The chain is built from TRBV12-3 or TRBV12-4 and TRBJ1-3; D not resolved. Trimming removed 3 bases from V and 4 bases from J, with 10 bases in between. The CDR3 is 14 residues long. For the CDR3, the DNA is TGTGCCAGCAGTTTTGGGGATTACGGAAACACCATATATTTT. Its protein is CASSFGDYGNTIYF.

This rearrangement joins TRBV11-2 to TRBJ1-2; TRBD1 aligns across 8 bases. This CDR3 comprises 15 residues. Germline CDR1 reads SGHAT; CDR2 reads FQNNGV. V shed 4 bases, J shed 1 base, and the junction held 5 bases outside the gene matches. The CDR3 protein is CASSSGTGLNYGYTF. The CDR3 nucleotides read TGTGCCAGCAGCTCCGGGACAGGCCTTAACTATGGCTACACCTTC.

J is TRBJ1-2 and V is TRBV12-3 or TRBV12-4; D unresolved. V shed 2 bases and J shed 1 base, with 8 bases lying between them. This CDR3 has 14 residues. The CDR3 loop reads CASSLMGSNYGYTF. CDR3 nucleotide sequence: TGTGCCAGCAGTTTAATGGGTAGTAACTATGGCTACACCTTC.

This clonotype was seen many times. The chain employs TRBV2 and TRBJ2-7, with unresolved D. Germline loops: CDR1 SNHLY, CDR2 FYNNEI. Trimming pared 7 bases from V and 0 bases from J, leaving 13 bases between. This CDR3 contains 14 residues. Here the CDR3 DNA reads TGTGCCAGCAACATAGACTCCATCTCCTACGAGCAGTACTTC. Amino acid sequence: CASNIDSISYEQYF.

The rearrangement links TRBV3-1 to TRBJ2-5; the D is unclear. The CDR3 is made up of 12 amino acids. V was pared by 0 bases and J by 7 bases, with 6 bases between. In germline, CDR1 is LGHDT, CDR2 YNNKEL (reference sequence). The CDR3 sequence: CASSQEGRTQYF. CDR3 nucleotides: TGTGCCAGCAGCCAAGAGGGAAGGACCCAGTACTTC.

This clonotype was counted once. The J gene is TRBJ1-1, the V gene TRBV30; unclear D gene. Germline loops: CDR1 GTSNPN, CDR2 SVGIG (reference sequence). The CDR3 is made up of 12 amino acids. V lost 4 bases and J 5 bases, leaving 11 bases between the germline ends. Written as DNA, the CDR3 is TGTGCCTGGATTTCGGAAGGGACTGAAGCTTTCTTT. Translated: CAWISEGTEAFF.

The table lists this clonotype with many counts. CDR3 protein: CASNPRGGTSYEQYF. CDR3 in DNA: TGTGCCAGCAATCCCCGGGGGGGCACCTCCTACGAGCAGTACTTC. V and J are TRBV27 and TRBJ2-7; 8 nucleotides line up with TRBD2. This CDR3 comprises 15 residues. J lost 0 bases, V lost 7 bases, and 8 bases had no gene match. Looked up from germline, CDR1 is MNHEY and CDR2 is SMNVEV (reference sequence).

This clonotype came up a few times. Here the CDR3 reads CSASQREGGTDTQYF. DNA for the CDR3: TGCAGTGCTAGTCAGCGGGAGGGCGGGACAGATACGCAGTATTTT. V and J are TRBV20-1 and TRBJ2-3, with 10 bases matching TRBD2. This CDR3 contains 15 residues. Germline values: CDR1 DFQATT, CDR2 SNEGSKA (reference sequence). V was pared by 3 bases and J by 3 bases, with 6 bases of the junction left unmatched.

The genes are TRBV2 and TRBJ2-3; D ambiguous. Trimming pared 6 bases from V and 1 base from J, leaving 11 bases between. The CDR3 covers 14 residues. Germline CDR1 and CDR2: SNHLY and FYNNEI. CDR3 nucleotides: TGTGCCAGCAGACCCGCAGCCGGCACAGATACGCAGTATTTT. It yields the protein CASRPAAGTDTQYF.

CDR3 sequence reads: CASSELEVSYNEQFF. Here the CDR3 DNA reads TGTGCCAGCAGCGAACTTGAGGTGTCCTACAATGAGCAGTTCTTC. The chain has TRBV12-3 or TRBV12-4 and TRBJ2-1; D gene uncertain. V lost 6 bases, J lost 1 base, and 13 bases lay in between. This CDR3 comprises 15 residues.

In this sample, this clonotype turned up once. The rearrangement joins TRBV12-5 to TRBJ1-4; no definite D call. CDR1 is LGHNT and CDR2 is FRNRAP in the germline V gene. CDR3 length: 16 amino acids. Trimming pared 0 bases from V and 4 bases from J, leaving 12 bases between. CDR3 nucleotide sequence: TGTGCTAGTGGTTTGGTAGGGTCAGCAGTTAATGAAAAACTGTTTTTT. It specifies CASGLVGSAVNEKLFF.

This CDR3 is CASSVNPGGQGWGYTF. CDR3 sequence (DNA): TGCGCCAGCAGCGTTAACCCCGGTGGACAGGGTTGGGGCTACACCTTC. V gene TRBV5-1 combines with J gene TRBJ1-2, with TRBD1 identical over 8 bases. The CDR3 is 16 amino acids. Per the germline V gene, CDR1 is SGHRS and CDR2 is YFSETQ. Trimming took 4 bases from V and 8 from J; bases not matched to a gene: 16.

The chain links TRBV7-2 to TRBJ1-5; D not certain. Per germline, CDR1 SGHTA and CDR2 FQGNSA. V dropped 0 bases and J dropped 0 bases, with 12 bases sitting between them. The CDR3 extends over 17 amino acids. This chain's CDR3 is CASSLAPSGYSNQPQHF. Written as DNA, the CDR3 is TGTGCCAGCAGCTTAGCGCCCAGTGGGTATAGCAATCAGCCCCAGCATTTT.

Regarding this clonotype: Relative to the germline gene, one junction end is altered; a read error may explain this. DNA for the CDR3: TGCAGTGTTAGAGATCAGAGACGAGAGAACACTGAAGCTTTCTTT. It translates to CSVRDQRRENTEAFF. The V and J genes are TRBV20-1 and TRBJ1-1; no firm D call. Germline values: CDR1 DFQATT, CDR2 SNEGSKA (reference sequence). CDR3 size: 15 residues.

CDR3 sequence (DNA): TGTGCCATCAGTGAGTCTTTTGACGAGAATCAGCCCCAGCATTTT. Residues: CAISESFDENQPQHF. V usage is TRBV10-3 and J usage is TRBJ1-5; no firm D call. Germline-derived CDR1 and CDR2 are ENHRY and SYGVKD. CDR3 length equals 15 residues. The ends were cut back, 0 bases at V and 4 bases at J, with 10 bases in the middle.

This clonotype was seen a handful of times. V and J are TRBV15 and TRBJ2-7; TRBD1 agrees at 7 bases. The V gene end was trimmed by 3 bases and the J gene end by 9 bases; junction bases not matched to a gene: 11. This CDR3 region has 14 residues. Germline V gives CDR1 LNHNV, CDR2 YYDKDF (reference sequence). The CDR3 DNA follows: TGTGCCACCAGCAGGACAGACAGGGTTTGGGGGCAGTACTTC. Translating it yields CATSRTDRVWGQYF.

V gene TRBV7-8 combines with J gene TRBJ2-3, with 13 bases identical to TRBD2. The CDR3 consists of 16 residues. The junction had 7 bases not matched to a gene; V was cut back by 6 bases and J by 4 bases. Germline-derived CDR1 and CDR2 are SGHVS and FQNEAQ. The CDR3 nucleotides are TGTGCCAGCAGTCGGGGACTAGCGGGACCCCCAGATACGCAGTATTTT. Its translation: CASSRGLAGPPDTQYF.

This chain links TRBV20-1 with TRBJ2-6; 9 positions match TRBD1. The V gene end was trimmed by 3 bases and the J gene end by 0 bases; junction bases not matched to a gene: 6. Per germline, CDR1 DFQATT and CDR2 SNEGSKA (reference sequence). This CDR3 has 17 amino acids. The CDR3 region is CSASSETGGSGANVLTF. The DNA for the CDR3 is TGCAGTGCTAGTTCCGAGACAGGGGGCTCTGGGGCCAACGTCCTGACTTTC.

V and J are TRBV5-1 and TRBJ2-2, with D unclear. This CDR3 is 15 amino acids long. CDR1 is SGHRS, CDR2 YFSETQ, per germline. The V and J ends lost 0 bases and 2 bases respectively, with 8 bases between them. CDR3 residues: CASSLGSDNTGELFF. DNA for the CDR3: TGCGCCAGCAGCTTGGGCTCCGACAACACCGGGGAGCTGTTTTTT.

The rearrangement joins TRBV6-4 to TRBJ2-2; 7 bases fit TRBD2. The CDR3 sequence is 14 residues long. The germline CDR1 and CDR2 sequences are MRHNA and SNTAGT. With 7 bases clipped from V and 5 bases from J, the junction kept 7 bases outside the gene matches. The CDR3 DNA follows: TGTGCCAGCAACCGGACCGGGGGGACCGGGGAGCTGTTTTTT. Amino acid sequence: CASNRTGGTGELFF.

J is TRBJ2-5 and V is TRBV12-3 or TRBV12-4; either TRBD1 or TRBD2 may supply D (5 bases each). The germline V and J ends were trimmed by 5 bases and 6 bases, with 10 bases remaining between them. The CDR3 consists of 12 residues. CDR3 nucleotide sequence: TGTGCCAGCAGTGGGACGGGGAAGACCCAGTACTTC. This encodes CASSGTGKTQYF.

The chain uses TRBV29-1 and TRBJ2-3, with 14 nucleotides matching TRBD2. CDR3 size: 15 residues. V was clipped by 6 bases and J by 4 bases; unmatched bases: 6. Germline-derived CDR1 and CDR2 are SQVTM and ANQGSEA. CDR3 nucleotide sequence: TGCAGCGTGGGGACTAGCGGGAGTAGGGCAGATACGCAGTATTTT. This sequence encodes CSVGTSGSRADTQYF.

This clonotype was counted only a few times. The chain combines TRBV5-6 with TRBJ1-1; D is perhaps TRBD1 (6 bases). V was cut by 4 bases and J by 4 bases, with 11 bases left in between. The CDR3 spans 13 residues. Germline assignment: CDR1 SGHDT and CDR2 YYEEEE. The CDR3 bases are TGTGCCAGCAGCCTGCAGGGGCCCACTGAAGCTTTCTTT. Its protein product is CASSLQGPTEAFF.